Listed below are T cell receptor beta chains from one sample, sequenced in a study of cytomegalovirus exposure and HLA in healthy donors. This table comes from immunoSEQ multiplex PCR, and its TCRdb copy is limited to in-frame clones, with some not included. This sample carries fewer than 250,000 clones, 81% of them seen once, and the ten largest clones take around 3.7%. Sequenced: PBMCs. The receptors come from a man aged 40-49 years in good health and CMV-seropositive. CDR3s include the opening cysteine and the closing phenylalanine or tryptophan. Fields, in order: V gene, J gene, CDR3 protein.

TRBV28	TRBJ1-2	CASSFYGTGNGYTF
TRBV19	TRBJ2-7	CASSPTVTGISYEQYF
TRBV28	TRBJ2-3	CASRTPSGRPSHTQYF
TRBV28	TRBJ1-1	CASSLDRVSTEAFF
TRBV19	TRBJ2-1	CASSPSGGEFGEQFF
TRBV29-1	TRBJ2-7	CSVSLAGDGEQYF
TRBV5-5	TRBJ2-3	CASSLAISGRTDTQYF
TRBV4-1	TRBJ1-5	CASSPGAGGTIQPQHF
TRBV7-2	TRBJ1-4	CASSFTRGTNEKLFF
TRBV4-3	TRBJ1-1	CASSQGYTRNEAFF
TRBV5-5	TRBJ2-2	CASSPPGRLTGELFF
TRBV7-2	TRBJ2-1	CASTTSGRAGNEQFF
TRBV25-1	TRBJ2-3	CASSTGAGRPDTQYF
TRBV4-1	TRBJ2-3	CASSQERAGGFTDTQYF
TRBV7-2	TRBJ1-5	CASSLTGTGGSNQPQHF
TRBV13	TRBJ1-3	CASSLRGIPGNTIYF
TRBV18	TRBJ1-1	CASSPPGGKAFF
TRBV6-5	TRBJ1-3	CASSPGNQGLNTIYF
TRBV7-3	TRBJ2-7	CASSIGGASYEQYF
TRBV5-6	TRBJ1-6	CASSLVGDSENNSPLHF
TRBV28	TRBJ2-3	CASTPGGRFPHTQYF
TRBV7-2	TRBJ2-5	CASSQQGVETQYF
TRBV6-1	TRBJ1-4	CASSWGGPNEKLFF
TRBV5-1	TRBJ2-3	CASARQGVTDTQYF
TRBV5-1	TRBJ1-1	CASSWGQGAGEAFF
TRBV5-4	TRBJ1-2	CASSLAGSMYGYTF
TRBV5-5	TRBJ1-6	CASSLAGQGGYNSPLHF
TRBV4-2	TRBJ2-1	CASSQDSRPTTHNEQFF
TRBV25-1	TRBJ1-6	CASSEFAGYNSPLHF
TRBV6-1	TRBJ1-5	CASSEKGAQPQHF
TRBV18	TRBJ2-3	CASSFDRGADTQYF
TRBV5-6	TRBJ2-1	CASSGSSYEQFF
TRBV5-5	TRBJ2-7	CASSYRGYEQYF
TRBV11-3	TRBJ2-2	CASSLARDRETGELFF
TRBV5-1	TRBJ2-1	CASSPSGLAGANEQFF
TRBV7-9	TRBJ2-5	CASSHLGQGQETQYF
TRBV9	TRBJ2-5	CASSVTGLETQYF
TRBV9	TRBJ1-2	CASSPDAGGYGYTF
TRBV19	TRBJ2-1	CASRRTSGSGNEQFF
TRBV15	TRBJ1-4	CATKLRVVGTLGEKLFF
TRBV15	TRBJ2-7	CATSRADRSSYEQYF
TRBV27	TRBJ1-5	CASSLSGVHSNQPQHF
TRBV6-1	TRBJ1-5	CASSTGVKQPQHF
TRBV5-1	TRBJ2-7	CASSRPGQGNYEQYF
TRBV7-9	TRBJ2-3	CASSLGSSGGGDTQYF
TRBV12-5	TRBJ1-2	CASGLTGTGDAYGYTF